The clone carrying this T cell receptor (beta chain) was recorded at least ten times. This sample is drawn from a study of T cells after yellow fever vaccination. Looking at the study overall: CD3, CD45RA, CCR7 and CD95 staining defined sorted EM, EMRA, CM and Tscm cells. Whole-study findings and limits: Reappearance after the booster was observed for most primary-vaccination clones (around 96% CD4, about 86% CD8).

In TCRdb, the 5' RACE reads were re-called with MiXCR into one record per CDR3 protein. The repertoire holds about 46,000 distinct CDR3 sequences, roughly 6.4% seen once, with more than 9% in the top ten. Looked up from germline, CDR1 is SGHAT and CDR2 is FQNNGV. This CDR3 has 15 amino acids. Deletions cut 4 bases from V and 6 bases from J, with 16 bases between. This chain uses TRBV11-2 with TRBJ2-1, with a tentative D call TRBD2 (6 bases). This clonotype was sampled from a man aged 25 to 40 who received the YFV17D yellow fever vaccine. Sequencing used PBMCs, either bulk or a sorted T-cell subset (CD4+, CD8+, memory, or dextramer-sorted; not recorded which), obtained 45 days after the yellow fever booster vaccination. CDR3 region: CASSSYRDSLNEQFF. The CDR3 DNA is TGTGCCAGCAGCTCCTACCGGGACTCCCTCAATGAGCAGTTCTTC.